This T cell receptor beta chain was captured in a study of control samples from healthy donors and cancer patients. CDR3 length: 15 residues. Measured with immunoSEQ multiplex PCR; TCRdb has only the in-frame clones, and not every one. The sample yields approximately 70,000 clones, under 90% seen once. The gene calls are TRBV1 and TRBJ2-5; the table's TRBD2 call for D was not verified on the DNA. TRBV1 corresponds to a pseudogene. The sequenced sample consisted of blood. The receptor comes from a man aged 50 to 60 in good health. CDR3 in DNA: TGCACCAGCAGCCAACGTCCTAGCCGACCGGAGACCCAGTACTTC. Translating gives CTSSQRPSRPETQYF.